Listed below are T cell receptor beta chains from one sample, sequenced in a study of T cell responses to AZD1222 COVID-19 vaccine. Clones were sequenced by immunoSEQ multiplex PCR, and TCRdb holds only the in-frame ones, with some missing. The sample holds about 130,000 clones, 90% to 95% seen once. The sample was peripheral blood, taken on day 0 of AZD1222 vaccination. The source of these receptors is an adult in good health. Both conserved end residues are part of each CDR3. Each record gives: D gene, J gene, V gene, CDR3 protein. The D gene is left open where the match is weak.

TRBD2	TRBJ2-7	TRBV28	CASSPPRGLAGAPYEQYF
NA	TRBJ1-2	TRBV6-2/TRBV6-3	CASSQDRDLYGYTF
NA	TRBJ1-2	TRBV5-1	CASRAPGANYGYTF
TRBD2	TRBJ2-3	TRBV20-1	CSASKGLAGPTDTQYF
NA	TRBJ2-4	TRBV4-2	CASSRGDRAALYNIQYF
NA	TRBJ2-7	TRBV6-5	CASSRAGTRAYEQYF
NA	TRBJ2-6	TRBV6-2/TRBV6-3	CASSLPSGANVLTF
NA	TRBJ1-4	TRBV11-2	CASSSRGDPNEKLFF
NA	TRBJ2-2	TRBV24-1	CATSDLHGRGAGELFF
TRBD1	TRBJ1-6	TRBV7-2	CASSAGTASPLHF
NA	TRBJ2-1	TRBV2	CASRVGHPQFF
NA	TRBJ1-6	TRBV3-1/TRBV3-2	CASSPAAYGSPLHF
NA	TRBJ2-5	TRBV5-6	CASSLRGTQYF
NA	TRBJ2-7	TRBV30	CAWSQLETYEQYF
TRBD2	TRBJ2-1	TRBV10-3	CAISGASGGANEQFF
TRBD1	TRBJ1-6	TRBV7-6	CASSLGQQGNSPLHF
TRBD2	TRBJ2-1	TRBV30	CAWSVPSGGNNEQFF
NA	TRBJ1-5	TRBV5-5	CASSFNRDQPQHF
TRBD1	TRBJ1-6	TRBV4-1	CASSQAGGNSPLHF
NA	TRBJ2-7	TRBV3-1/TRBV3-2	CASSPGGGQSYEQYF
NA	TRBJ1-3	TRBV7-6	CASSLGSPFSGGNTIYF
NA	TRBJ1-4	TRBV7-2	CASSPMMNEKLFF
TRBD1	TRBJ2-3	TRBV7-8	CASSLIGQGASTDTQYF
TRBD2	TRBJ2-1	TRBV2	CASSEFLADYNEQFF
NA	TRBJ1-5	TRBV7-9	CASSLEDLQPQHF
TRBD1	TRBJ2-3	TRBV5-1	CASSPTGSVADTQYF
TRBD1	TRBJ1-4	TRBV19	CASKSGQGYEKLFF
NA	TRBJ1-3	TRBV5-4	CASSPGGASGNTIYF
TRBD1	TRBJ2-7	TRBV10-3	CAISLTGESYEQYF